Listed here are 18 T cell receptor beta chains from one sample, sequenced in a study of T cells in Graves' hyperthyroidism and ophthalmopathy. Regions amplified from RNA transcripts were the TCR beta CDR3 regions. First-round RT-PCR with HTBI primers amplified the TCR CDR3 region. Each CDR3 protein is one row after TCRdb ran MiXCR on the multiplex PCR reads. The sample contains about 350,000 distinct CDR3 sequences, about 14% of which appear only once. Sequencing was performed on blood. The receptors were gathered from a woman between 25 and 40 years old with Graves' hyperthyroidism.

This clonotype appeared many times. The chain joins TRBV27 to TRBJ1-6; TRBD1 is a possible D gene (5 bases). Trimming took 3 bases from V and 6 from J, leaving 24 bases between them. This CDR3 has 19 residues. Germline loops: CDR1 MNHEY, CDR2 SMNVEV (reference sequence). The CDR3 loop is CASSLVGGAGHGVNSPLHF. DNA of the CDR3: TGTGCCAGCAGTTTGGTGGGCGGGGCAGGGCACGGAGTTAATTCACCCCTCCACTTT.

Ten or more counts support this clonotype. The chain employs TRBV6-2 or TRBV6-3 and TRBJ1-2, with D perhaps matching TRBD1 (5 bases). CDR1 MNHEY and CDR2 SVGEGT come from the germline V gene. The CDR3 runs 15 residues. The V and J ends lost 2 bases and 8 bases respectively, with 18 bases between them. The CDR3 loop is CASSYVSGTSGGYTF. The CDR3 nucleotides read TGTGCCAGCAGTTACGTTTCAGGGACGTCAGGCGGCTACACCTTC.

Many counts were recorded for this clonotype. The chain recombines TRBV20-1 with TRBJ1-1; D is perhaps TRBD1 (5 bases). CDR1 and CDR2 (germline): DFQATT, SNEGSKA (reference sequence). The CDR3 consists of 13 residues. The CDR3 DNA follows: TGCAGCTTTAGGAGGCAGGGGAACACTGAAGCTTTCTTT. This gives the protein CSFRRQGNTEAFF.

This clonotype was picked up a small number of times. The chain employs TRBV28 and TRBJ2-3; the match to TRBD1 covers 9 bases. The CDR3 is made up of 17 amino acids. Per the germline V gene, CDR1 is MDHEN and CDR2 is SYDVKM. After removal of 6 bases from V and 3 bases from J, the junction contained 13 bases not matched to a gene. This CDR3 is CASSPPAGTGLTDTQYF. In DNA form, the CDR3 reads TGTGCCAGCAGCCCACCCGCGGGGACAGGGTTAACAGATACGCAGTATTTT.

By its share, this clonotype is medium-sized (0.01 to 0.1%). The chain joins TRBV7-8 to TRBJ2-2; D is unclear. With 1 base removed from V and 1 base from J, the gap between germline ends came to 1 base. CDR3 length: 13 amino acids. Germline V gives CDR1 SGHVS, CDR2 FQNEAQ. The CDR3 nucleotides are TGTGCCAGCAGCTTAGGGAACACCGGGGAGCTGTTTTTT. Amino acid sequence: CASSLGNTGELFF.

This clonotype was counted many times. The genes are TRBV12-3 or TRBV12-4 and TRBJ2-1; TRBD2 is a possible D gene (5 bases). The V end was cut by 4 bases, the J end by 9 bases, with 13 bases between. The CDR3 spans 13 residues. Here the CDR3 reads CASSYGLAVEQFF. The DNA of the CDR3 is TGTGCCAGCAGTTACGGTCTAGCTGTTGAGCAGTTCTTC.

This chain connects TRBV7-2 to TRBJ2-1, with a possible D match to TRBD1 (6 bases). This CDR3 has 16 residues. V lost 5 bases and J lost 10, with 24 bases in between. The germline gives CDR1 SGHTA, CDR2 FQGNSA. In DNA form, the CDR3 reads TGTGCCAGCAGCCAGATAGGGGGATTCGGCACCGGGGAGCAGTTCTTC. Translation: CASSQIGGFGTGEQFF.

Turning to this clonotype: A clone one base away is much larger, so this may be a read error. This chain's CDR3 is CASGLGGGQQPQHF. CDR3 nucleotide sequence: TGTGCCAGCGGTTTAGGGGGGGGGCAACAGCCCCAGCATTTT. The rearrangement links TRBV12-3 or TRBV12-4 to TRBJ1-5; tentative D call: TRBD1 (6 bases). The CDR3 is made up of 14 amino acids.

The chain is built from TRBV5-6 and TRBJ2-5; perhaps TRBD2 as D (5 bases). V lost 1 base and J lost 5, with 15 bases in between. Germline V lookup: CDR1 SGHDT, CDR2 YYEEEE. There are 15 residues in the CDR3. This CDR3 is CASSLRRSKSETQYF. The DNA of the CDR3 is TGTGCCAGCAGCTTGAGGAGGAGCAAGTCGGAGACCCAGTACTTC.

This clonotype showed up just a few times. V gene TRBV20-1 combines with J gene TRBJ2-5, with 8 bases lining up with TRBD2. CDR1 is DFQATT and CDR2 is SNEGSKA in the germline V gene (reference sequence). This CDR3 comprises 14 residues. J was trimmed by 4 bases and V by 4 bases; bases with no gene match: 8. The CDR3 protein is CSATPSGSLETQYF. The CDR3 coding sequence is TGCAGTGCTACCCCAAGCGGGAGTTTAGAGACCCAGTACTTC.

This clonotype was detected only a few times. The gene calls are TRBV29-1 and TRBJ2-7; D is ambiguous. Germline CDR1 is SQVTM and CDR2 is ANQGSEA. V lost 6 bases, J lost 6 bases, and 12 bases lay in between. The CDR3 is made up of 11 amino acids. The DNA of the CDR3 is TGCAGCGTCTCCCACCTCGGCGAGCAGTACTTC. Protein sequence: CSVSHLGEQYF.

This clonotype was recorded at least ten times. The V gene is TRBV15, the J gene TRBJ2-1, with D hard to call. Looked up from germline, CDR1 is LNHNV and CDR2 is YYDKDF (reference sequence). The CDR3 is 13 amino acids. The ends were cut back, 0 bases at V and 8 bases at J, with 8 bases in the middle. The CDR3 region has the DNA TGTGCCACCAGCAGAGATCTAGGGCATGAGCAGTTCTTC. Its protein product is CATSRDLGHEQFF.

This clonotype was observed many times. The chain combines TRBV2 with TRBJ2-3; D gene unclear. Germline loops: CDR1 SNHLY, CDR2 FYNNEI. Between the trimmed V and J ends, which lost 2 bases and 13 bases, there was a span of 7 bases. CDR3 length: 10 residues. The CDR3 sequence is CASSESVEYF. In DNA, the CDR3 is TGTGCCAGCAGTGAATCGGTGGAGTATTTT.

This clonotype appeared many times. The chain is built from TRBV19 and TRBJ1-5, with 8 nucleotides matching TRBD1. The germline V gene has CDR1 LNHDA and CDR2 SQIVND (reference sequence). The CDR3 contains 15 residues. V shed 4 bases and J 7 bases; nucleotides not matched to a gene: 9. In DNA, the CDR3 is TGTGCCAGTAGTAAGGGACAGGCGTCGGGGCAGCCCCAGCATTTT. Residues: CASSKGQASGQPQHF.

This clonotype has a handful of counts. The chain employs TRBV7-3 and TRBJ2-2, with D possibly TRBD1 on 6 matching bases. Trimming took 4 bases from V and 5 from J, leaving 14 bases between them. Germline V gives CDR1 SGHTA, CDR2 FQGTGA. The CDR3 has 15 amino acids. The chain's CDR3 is CASSSGQRGTGELFF. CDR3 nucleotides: TGTGCCAGCAGCTCCGGACAGAGGGGTACCGGGGAGCTGTTTTTT.

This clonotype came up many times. In DNA, the CDR3 is TGCGCCAGCACGCGGAGTCTCCACGAGCAGTACTTC. Protein sequence: CASTRSLHEQYF. The chain has TRBV10-2 and TRBJ2-7; D unclear. V gave up 7 bases and J gave up 5 bases, with 12 bases separating them. Per the germline V gene, CDR1 is WSHSY and CDR2 is SAAADI. The CDR3 has 12 amino acids.

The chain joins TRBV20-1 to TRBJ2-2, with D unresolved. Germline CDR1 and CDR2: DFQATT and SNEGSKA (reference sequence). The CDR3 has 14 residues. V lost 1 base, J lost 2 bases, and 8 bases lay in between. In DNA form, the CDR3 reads TGCAGTGCTAGAGTGCTTAGCAACACCGGGGAGCTGTTTTTT. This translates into CSARVLSNTGELFF.

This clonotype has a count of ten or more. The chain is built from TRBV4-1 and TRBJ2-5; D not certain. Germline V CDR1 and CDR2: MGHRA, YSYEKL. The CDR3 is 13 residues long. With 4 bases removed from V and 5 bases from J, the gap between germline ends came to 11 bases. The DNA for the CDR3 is TGCGCCAGCAGCCGAGTGAAGGTGGAGACCCAGTACTTC. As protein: CASSRVKVETQYF.